Detailed here is one T cell receptor (beta chain). Its recognized antigen is unknown. No base-level quality is on record; no much larger clone is a single base apart. V has 4 bases trimmed and J has 2 bases trimmed; junction bases matching no gene number 11. The CDR3 measures 19 amino acids from cysteine to phenylalanine. Only CDR3 DNA is held: 57 bases, read in frame from base 1. The CDR1 and CDR2 encoded by the germline V gene are SGHTA and FQGNSA. These data come from a study of blood T cell repertoires in COVID-19 (dated by TCRdb to 2019 to 2021). Broadly, across the study: The collaborator samples originated in the United States, Italy and Spain and spanned the acute and convalescent phases of COVID-19. The prospective study material was composed of cDNA or gDNA derived from T cells, B-cell-depleted T cells, or PBMCs. The dataset comprised deeply sampled blood TCRbeta repertoires from subjects exposed to, actively infected with, or recovered from COVID-19. The repertoires were released in a freely available public database intended as a resource for research on the immune response to SARS-CoV-2. Samples were obtained from the ongoing ImmuneRACE study (first 160 participants) and from over 1,000 subjects provided by 6 global collaborators. The sample metadata nearly always contained a de-identified subject ID, COVID-19 status, age in years and sex. Where HLA class I and class II types were available, the types were taken from metadata supplied by the sample provider, not from assay-based typing.

The investigation overall reported the following: How much clinical and demographic metadata was included differed by source and by participant, and the metadata was provided uncurated.

TCRbeta CDR3 regions were amplified from genomic DNA by means of the immunoSEQ Assay, a bias-controlled multiplex PCR. The source study handled its data this way. The number of nucleated cells in each sample was estimated from the amplification of reference gene primers within the assay. Sequence reads were collapsed and filtered to measure the absolute abundance of every unique TCRbeta CDR3 rearrangement. For each sample, productive Simpson clonality was calculated by taking the square root of Simpson's diversity index across productive rearrangements. What TCRdb holds here is the immuneACCESS table cut down to in-frame rearrangements. Part of the clones is not present; checked against another copy, under half of the missing clones reflect an unresolved V gene, and the others are unexplained. From that table come the V and J calls and clone size; the DNA was used to work out D and trimming. The sample profile shows about 240,000 clones; roughly four fifths of them were found once. The ten largest clonotypes hold 3% to 4% of the sample.

Whole blood was collected in K2EDTA tubes by collaborating institutions according to the institutions' own protocols. Collaborator samples were shipped for TCRbeta analysis as frozen whole blood, isolated PBMCs, or DNA extracted from either sample type. The rearranged chain carries TRBV7-2 and TRBJ2-4, and TRBD2 matches 13 of the central bases. The source of this sequence is a woman aged 18-29 years with acute or convalescent COVID-19. Sequences were obtained from peripheral blood. The sequenced DNA: TGTGCCAGCAGCTCCTCGGGACTAGCGGGATCCGCTACCAAAAACATTCAGTACTTC. Its protein reads: CASSSSGLAGSATKNIQYF.